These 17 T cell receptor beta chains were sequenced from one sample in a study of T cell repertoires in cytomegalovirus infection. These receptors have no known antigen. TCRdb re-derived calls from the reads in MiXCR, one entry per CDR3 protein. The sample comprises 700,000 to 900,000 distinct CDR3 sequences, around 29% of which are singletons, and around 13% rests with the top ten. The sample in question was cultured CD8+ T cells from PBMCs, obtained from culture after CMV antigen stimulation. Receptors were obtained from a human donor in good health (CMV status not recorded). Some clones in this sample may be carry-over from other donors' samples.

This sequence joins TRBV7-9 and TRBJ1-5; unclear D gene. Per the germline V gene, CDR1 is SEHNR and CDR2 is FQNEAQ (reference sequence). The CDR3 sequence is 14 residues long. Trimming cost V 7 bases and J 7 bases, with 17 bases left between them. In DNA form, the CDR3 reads TGTGCCAGCACAAAGACTGCCTCGGGGCAGCCCCAGCATTTT. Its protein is CASTKTASGQPQHF.

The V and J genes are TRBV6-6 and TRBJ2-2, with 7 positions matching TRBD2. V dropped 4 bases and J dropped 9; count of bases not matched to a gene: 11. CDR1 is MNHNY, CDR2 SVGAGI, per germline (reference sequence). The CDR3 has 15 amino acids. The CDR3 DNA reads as TGTGCCAGCAGTTTGCCTGGGGGGGTGGGCAGGGAGCTGTTTTTT. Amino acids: CASSLPGGVGRELFF.

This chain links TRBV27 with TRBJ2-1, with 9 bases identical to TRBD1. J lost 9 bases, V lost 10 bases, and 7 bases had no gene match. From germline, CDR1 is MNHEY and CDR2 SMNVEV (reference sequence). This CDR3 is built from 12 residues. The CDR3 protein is CANKQGALEQFF. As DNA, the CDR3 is TGTGCCAACAAACAGGGGGCGCTTGAGCAGTTCTTC.

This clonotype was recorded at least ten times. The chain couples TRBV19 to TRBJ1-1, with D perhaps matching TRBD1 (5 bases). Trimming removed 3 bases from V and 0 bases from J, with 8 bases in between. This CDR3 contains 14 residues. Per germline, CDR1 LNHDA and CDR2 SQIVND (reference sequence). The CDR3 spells CASSMGGLNTEAFF. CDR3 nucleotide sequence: TGTGCCAGTAGTATGGGGGGTTTGAACACTGAAGCTTTCTTT.

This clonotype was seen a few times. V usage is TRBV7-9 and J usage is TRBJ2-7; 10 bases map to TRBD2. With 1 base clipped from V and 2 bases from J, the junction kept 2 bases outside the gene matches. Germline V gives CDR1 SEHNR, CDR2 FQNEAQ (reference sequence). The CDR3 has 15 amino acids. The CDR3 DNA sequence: TGTGCCAGCAGCTTAGAAGCGGGAGGGACCTACGAGCAGTACGTC. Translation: CASSLEAGGTYEQYV.

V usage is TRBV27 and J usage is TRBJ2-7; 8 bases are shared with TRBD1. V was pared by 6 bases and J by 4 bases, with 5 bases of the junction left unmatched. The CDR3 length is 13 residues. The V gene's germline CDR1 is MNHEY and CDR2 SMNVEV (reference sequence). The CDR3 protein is CASRRTGIYEQYF. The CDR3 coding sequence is TGTGCCAGCAGGAGGACAGGGATTTACGAGCAGTACTTC.

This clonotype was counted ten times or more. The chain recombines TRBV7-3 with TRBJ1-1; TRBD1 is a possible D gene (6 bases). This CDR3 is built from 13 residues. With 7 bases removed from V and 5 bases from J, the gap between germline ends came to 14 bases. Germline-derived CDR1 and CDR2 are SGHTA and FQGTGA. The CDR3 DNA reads TGTGCCAGCATGTGGGACATAGGGACTGAAGCTTTCTTT. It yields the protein CASMWDIGTEAFF.

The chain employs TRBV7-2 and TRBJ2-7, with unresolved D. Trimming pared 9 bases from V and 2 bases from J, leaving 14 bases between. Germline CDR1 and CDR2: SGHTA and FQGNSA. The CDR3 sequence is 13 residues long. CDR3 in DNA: TGTGCCAGTAGCCCCCGCCCCACCTACGAGCAGTACTTC. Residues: CASSPRPTYEQYF.

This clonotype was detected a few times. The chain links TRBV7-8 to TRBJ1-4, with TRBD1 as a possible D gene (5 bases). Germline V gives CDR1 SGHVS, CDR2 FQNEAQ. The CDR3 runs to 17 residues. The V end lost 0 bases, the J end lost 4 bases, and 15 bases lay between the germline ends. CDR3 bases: TGTGCCAGCAGCTTAGCGGACGGGGGGGGAATTAATGAAAAACTGTTTTTT. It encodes CASSLADGGGINEKLFF.

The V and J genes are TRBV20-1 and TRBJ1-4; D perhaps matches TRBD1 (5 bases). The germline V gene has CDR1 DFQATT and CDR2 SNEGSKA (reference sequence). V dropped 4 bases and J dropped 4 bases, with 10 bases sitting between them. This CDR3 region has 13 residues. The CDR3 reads CSAIDSINEKLFF. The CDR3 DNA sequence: TGCAGTGCTATTGACAGCATTAATGAAAAACTGTTTTTT.

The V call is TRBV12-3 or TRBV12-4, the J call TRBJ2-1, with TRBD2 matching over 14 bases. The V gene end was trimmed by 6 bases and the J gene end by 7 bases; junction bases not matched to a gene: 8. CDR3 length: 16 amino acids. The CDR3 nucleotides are TGTGCCAGCAGGCAAGCGACTAGCGGGGGGGAAAATGAGCAGTTCTTC. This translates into CASRQATSGGENEQFF.

The CDR3 DNA reads as TGTGCCACCAGCGTGGGCGTGGGGACAGAAGAGACCCAGTACTTC. It specifies CATSVGVGTEETQYF. The chain recombines TRBV15 with TRBJ2-5, with 7 bases aligning to TRBD1. Unmatched junction bases numbered 9, after V lost 5 bases and J lost 3 bases. CDR1 is LNHNV and CDR2 is YYDKDF in the germline V gene (reference sequence). The CDR3 runs to 15 residues.

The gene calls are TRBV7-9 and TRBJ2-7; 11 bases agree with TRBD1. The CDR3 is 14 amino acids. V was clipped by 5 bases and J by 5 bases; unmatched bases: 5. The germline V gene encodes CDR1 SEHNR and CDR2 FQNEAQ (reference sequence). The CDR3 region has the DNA TGTGCCAGCAGCCTACCGGACAGGGGGCACGAGCAGTACTTC. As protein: CASSLPDRGHEQYF.

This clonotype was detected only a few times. DNA for the CDR3: TGCGCCAGCAGCTTGGCCTGGGACAGGGGGTCCGGGGAGCTGTTTTTT. Its protein product is CASSLAWDRGSGELFF. V gene TRBV5-1 combines with J gene TRBJ2-2; 11 bases fit TRBD1. Trimming cost V 0 bases and J 6 bases; bases outside gene matches: 4. The V gene's germline CDR1 is SGHRS and CDR2 YFSETQ. This CDR3 has 16 residues. The full variable domain, with the rest looked up from reference TRBV5-1 and TRBJ2-2, is KAGVTQTPRYLIKTRGQQVTLSCSPISGHRSVSWYQQTPGQGLQFLFEYFSETQRNKGNFPGRFSGRQFSNSRSEMNVSTLELGDSALYLCASSLAWDRGSGELFFGEGSRLTVL.

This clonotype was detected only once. The CDR3 loop is CASSTYPFDRGLRETQYF. The CDR3, as DNA: TGTGCCAGTAGTACCTACCCCTTCGACAGGGGGCTAAGAGAGACCCAGTACTTC. The V gene is TRBV19, the J gene TRBJ2-5, with 10 nucleotides matching TRBD1. The CDR3 extends over 18 amino acids. The germline V gene has CDR1 LNHDA and CDR2 SQIVND (reference sequence). V lost 4 bases to trimming and J lost 4 bases; unmatched junction nucleotides: 15.

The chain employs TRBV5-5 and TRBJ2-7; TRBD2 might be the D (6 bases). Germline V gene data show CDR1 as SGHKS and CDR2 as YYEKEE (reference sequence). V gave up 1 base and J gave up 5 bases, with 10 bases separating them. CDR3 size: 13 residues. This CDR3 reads CASSLWGDDEQYF. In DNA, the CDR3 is TGTGCCAGCAGCTTGTGGGGGGACGACGAGCAGTACTTC.

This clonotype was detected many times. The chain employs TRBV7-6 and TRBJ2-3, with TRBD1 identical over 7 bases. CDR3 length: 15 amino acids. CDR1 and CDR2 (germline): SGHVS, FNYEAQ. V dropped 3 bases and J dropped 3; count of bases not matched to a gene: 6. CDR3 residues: CASSLRQGATDTQYF. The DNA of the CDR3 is TGTGCCAGCAGCTTGCGACAGGGCGCTACAGATACGCAGTATTTT.